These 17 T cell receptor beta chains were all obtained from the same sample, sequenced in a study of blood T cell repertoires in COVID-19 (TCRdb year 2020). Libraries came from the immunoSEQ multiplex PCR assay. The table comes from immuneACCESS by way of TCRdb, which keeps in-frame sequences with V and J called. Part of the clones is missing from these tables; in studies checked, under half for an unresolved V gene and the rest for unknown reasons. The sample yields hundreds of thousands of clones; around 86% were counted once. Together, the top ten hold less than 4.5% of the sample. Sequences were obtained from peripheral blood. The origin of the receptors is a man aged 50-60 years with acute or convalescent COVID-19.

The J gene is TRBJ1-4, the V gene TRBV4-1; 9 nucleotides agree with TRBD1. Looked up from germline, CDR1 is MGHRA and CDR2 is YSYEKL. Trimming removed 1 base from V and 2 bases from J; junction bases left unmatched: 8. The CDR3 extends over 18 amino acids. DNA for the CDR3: TGCGCCAGCAGCCAAGGCGTGGGGACAGGGACGACTAATGAAAAACTGTTTTTT. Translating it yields CASSQGVGTGTTNEKLFF.

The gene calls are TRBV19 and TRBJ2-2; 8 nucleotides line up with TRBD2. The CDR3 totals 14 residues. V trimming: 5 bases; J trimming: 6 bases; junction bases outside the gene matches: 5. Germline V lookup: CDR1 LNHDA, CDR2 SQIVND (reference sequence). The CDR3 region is CASSWAGGPGELFF. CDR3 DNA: TGTGCCAGTAGTTGGGCGGGGGGACCCGGGGAGCTGTTTTTT.

CDR3 bases: TGCAGTGCTAGTCCTAGCCGCGAGCAGTACTTC. This codes for CSASPSREQYF. This chain links TRBV20-1 with TRBJ2-7; D perhaps matches TRBD2 (5 bases). The CDR3 covers 11 residues. V lost 3 bases to trimming and J lost 6 bases, with 9 bases between them. Germline CDR1 DFQATT, CDR2 SNEGSKA (reference sequence).

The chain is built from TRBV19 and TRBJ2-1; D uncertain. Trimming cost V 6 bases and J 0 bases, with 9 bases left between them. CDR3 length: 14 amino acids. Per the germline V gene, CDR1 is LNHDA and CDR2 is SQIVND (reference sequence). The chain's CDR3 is CASRKQSSYNEQFF. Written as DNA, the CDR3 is TGTGCCAGTAGGAAACAGAGCTCCTACAATGAGCAGTTCTTC. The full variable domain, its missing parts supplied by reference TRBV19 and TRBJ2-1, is DGGITQSPKYLFRKEGQNVTLSCEQNLNHDAMYWYRQDPGQGLRLIYYSQIVNDFQKGDIAEGYSVSREKKESFPLTVTSAQKNPTAFYLCASRKQSSYNEQFFGPGTRLTVL.

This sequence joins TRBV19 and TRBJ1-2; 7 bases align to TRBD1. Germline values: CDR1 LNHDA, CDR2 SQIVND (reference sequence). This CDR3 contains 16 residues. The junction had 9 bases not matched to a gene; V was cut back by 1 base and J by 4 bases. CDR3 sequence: CASSIGATGQSYGYTF. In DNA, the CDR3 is TGTGCCAGTAGTATAGGGGCTACGGGACAGAGCTATGGCTACACCTTC.

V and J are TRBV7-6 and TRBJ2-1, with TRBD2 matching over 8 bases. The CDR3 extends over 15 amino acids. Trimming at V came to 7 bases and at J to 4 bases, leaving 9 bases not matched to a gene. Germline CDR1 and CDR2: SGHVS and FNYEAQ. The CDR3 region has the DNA TGTGCCAGCATGAAGGTCGGGGGGGGATACAATGAGCAGTTCTTC. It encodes CASMKVGGGYNEQFF.

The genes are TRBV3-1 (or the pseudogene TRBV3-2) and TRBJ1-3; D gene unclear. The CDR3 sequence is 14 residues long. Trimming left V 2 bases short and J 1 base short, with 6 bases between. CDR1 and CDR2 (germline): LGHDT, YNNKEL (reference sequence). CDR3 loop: CASSQSWSGNTIYF. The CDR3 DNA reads TGTGCCAGCAGCCAAAGCTGGTCTGGAAACACCATATATTTT.

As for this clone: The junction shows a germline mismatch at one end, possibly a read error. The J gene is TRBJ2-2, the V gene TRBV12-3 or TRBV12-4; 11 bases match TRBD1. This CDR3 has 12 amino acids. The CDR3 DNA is TGTGCCAGCAGTCTCGCCCGGGACAGGGGGATTTTT. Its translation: CASSLARDRGIF.

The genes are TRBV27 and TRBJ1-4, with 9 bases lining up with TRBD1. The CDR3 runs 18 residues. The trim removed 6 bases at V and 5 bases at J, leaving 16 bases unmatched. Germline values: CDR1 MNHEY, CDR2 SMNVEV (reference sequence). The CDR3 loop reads CASSPTPGQGNLNEKLFF. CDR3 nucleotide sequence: TGTGCCAGCAGCCCAACTCCGGGACAGGGTAACTTGAATGAAAAACTGTTTTTT.

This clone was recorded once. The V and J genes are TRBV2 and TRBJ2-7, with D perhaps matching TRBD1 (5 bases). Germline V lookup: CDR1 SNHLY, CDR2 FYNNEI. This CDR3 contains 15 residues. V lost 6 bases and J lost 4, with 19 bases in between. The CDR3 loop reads CASRRQQKPEYEQYF. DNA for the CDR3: TGTGCCAGCAGAAGACAGCAGAAACCAGAGTACGAGCAGTACTTC.

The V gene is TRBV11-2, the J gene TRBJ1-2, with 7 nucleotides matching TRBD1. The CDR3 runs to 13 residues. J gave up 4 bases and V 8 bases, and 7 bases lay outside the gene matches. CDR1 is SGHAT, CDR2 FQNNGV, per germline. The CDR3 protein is CASSSGGTYGYTF. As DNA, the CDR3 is TGTGCCAGCTCCTCAGGGGGAACCTATGGCTACACCTTC.

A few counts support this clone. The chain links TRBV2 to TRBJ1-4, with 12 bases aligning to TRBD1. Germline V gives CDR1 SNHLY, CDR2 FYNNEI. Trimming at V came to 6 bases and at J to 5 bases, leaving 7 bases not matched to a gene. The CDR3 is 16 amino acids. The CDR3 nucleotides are TGTGCCAGCAGCCCCGGGACAGGGGGCAGGAATGAAAAACTGTTTTTT. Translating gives CASSPGTGGRNEKLFF. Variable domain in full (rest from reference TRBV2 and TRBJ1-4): EPEVTQTPSHQVTQMGQEVILRCVPISNHLYFYWYRQILGQKVEFLVSFYNNEISEKSEIFDDQFSVERPDGSNFTLKIRSTKLEDSAMYFCASSPGTGGRNEKLFFGSGTQLSVL.

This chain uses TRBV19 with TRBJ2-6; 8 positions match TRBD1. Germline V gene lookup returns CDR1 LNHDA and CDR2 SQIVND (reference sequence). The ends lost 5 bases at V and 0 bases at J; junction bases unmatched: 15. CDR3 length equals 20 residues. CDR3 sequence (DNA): TGTGCCAGTAGTCGGGTGTCCCCCAGGACAGGGATCTCTGGGGCCAACGTCCTGACTTTC. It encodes CASSRVSPRTGISGANVLTF.

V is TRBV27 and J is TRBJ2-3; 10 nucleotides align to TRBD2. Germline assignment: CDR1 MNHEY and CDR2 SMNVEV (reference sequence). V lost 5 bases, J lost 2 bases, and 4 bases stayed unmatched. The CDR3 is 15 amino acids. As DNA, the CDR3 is TGTGCCAGCAGTGCGGGACTAGCGATCACAGATACGCAGTATTTT. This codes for CASSAGLAITDTQYF.

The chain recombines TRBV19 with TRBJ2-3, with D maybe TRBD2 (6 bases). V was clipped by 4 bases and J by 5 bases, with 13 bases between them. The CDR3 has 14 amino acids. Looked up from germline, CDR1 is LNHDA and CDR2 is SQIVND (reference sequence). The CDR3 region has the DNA TGTGCCAGTAGTACGGGGAGGTCGGGAGATACGCAGTATTTT. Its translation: CASSTGRSGDTQYF.

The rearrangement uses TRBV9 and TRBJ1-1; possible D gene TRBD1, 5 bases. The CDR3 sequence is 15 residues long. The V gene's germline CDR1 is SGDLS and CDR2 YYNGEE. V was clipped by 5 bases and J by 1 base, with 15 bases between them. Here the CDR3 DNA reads TGTGCCAGCAGTCCCCATGGGGGGGAGAACACTGAAGCTTTCTTT. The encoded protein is CASSPHGGENTEAFF.

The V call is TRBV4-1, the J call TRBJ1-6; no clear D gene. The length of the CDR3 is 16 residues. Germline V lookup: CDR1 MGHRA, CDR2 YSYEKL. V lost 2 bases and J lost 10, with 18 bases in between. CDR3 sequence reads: CASSQTVLGGNSPLHF. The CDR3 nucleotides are TGCGCCAGCAGCCAAACTGTACTAGGAGGTAACTCACCCCTCCACTTT.